A selection of T cell receptor beta chains follows, all from one sample in a study of cytomegalovirus exposure and HLA in healthy donors. The assay was immunoSEQ multiplex PCR, and TCRdb's table has in-frame clones only and misses some. The repertoire holds some 150,000 clones, with approximately 89% as singletons. Sequenced sample: PBMCs. All receptors come from a woman aged 18-35 years in good health and CMV-seropositive. Both conserved end residues are part of each CDR3. The D gene is left open where the match is weak. Clone size is shown for a subset of rows, as once, few, many or a class of expanded clone.

TRBJ2-3 | - | TRBV4-2 | - | CASSQELGSHPDTQYF | TGTGCCAGCAGCCAAGAGCTCGGTTCCCACCCAGATACGCAGTATTTT
TRBJ2-7 | TRBD1 | TRBV5-1 | - | CASSPGQGVRGQYF | TGCGCCAGCAGCCCGGGACAGGGGGTTAGGGGGCAGTACTTC
TRBJ2-5 | TRBD2 | TRBV7-9 | - | CASRGSGGQETQYF | TGTGCCAGCAGGGGGAGCGGGGGCCAAGAGACCCAGTACTTC
TRBJ2-5 | TRBD2 | TRBV19 | - | CASSTGTSGFLVAQYF | TGTGCCAGTAGTACGGGGACTAGCGGGTTTCTTGTGGCCCAGTACTTC
TRBJ2-2 | TRBD2 | TRBV28 | - | CASSFPRAGGRSGELFF | TGTGCCAGCAGTTTCCCGCGCGCGGGGGGGCGTTCGGGGGAGCTGTTTTTT
TRBJ2-1 | TRBD1 | TRBV6-5 | - | CASTQGAMDNEQFF | TGTGCCAGCACCCAGGGGGCTATGGACAATGAGCAGTTCTTC
TRBJ1-5 | - | TRBV30 | few | CAWMSKSSNQPQHF | TGTGCCTGGATGAGTAAGAGTAGCAATCAGCCCCAGCATTTT
TRBJ1-2 | - | TRBV14 | - | CASSQGWQTANYGYTF | TGTGCCAGCAGCCAAGGTTGGCAGACAGCTAACTATGGCTACACCTTC
TRBJ1-4 | - | TRBV5-1 | - | CASSLALRGTNEKLFF | TGCGCCAGCAGCTTGGCTCTCAGGGGCACTAATGAAAAACTGTTTTTT
TRBJ2-5 | TRBD1 | TRBV9 | - | CASSVEEGNRGPQETQYF | TGTGCCAGCAGCGTAGAAGAAGGGAACAGGGGTCCCCAAGAGACCCAGTACTTC
TRBJ1-1 | - | TRBV6-5 | - | CASSYGAGNTEAFF | TGTGCCAGCAGTTACGGGGCGGGAAACACTGAAGCTTTCTTT
TRBJ2-7 | - | TRBV7-9 | - | CASSSSRTQGRREQYF | TGTGCCAGCAGCTCTTCTCGCACACAGGGCAGGAGGGAGCAGTACTTC
TRBJ2-5 | TRBD2 | TRBV27 | - | CASSLYSGTVQETQYF | TGTGCCAGCAGTTTATATAGCGGGACGGTTCAAGAGACCCAGTACTTC
TRBJ2-5 | - | TRBV9 | - | CASSVVGGQETQYF | TGTGCCAGCAGCGTAGTTGGGGGGCAAGAGACCCAGTACTTC
TRBJ2-4 | TRBD1 | TRBV5-6 | - | CASSVTGFQDIQYF | TGTGCCAGCAGCGTGACAGGGTTTCAGGACATTCAGTACTTC
TRBJ2-2 | - | TRBV5-8 | - | CASSLNRDNTGELFF | TGTGCCAGCAGCTTGAACAGGGATAACACCGGGGAGCTGTTTTTT
TRBJ2-2 | TRBD2 | TRBV15 | - | CATSERGGNTGELFF | TGTGCCACCAGCGAGCGGGGTGGGAACACCGGGGAGCTGTTTTTT
TRBJ2-7 | - | TRBV5-4 | - | CASSVNDNEQYF | TGTGCCAGCAGCGTGAATGACAACGAGCAGTACTTC
TRBJ1-2 | TRBD1 | TRBV10-3 | - | CAISESIQKDRGANYGYTF | TGTGCCATCAGTGAGTCGATACAGAAGGACAGGGGCGCAAACTATGGCTACACCTTC
TRBJ2-3 | TRBD2 | TRBV9 | - | CASSALAGASQDF | TGTGCCAGCAGCGCACTAGCGGGGGCCAGTCAGGATTTT
TRBJ2-7 | - | TRBV10-3 | - | CAISEPSWTVHYDGQYF | TGTGCCATCAGTGAGCCCTCCTGGACAGTTCACTACGATGGGCAGTACTTC
TRBJ2-3 | TRBD1 | TRBV9 | - | CASSPQPGTDTDTQYF | TGTGCCAGCAGCCCCCAGCCCGGGACAGACACAGATACGCAGTATTTT
TRBJ1-2 | - | TRBV25-1 | - | CATYDSPNYGYTF | TGTGCCACCTACGACAGTCCCAACTATGGCTACACCTTC
TRBJ2-1 | - | TRBV9 | - | CASSVAARHHNEQFF | TGTGCCAGCAGCGTAGCTGCCAGGCATCACAATGAGCAGTTCTTC
TRBJ1-1 | TRBD1 | TRBV5-4 | - | CASSWGGQGDTEAFF | TGTGCCAGCAGCTGGGGGGGACAGGGAGACACTGAAGCTTTCTTT
TRBJ2-1 | - | TRBV7-9 | - | CASSSYFRDEQFF | TGTGCCAGCAGTTCCTACTTCAGGGATGAGCAGTTCTTC
TRBJ1-3 | - | TRBV30 | - | CAWSVMDKPGNTIYF | TGTGCCTGGAGTGTAATGGACAAGCCTGGAAACACCATATATTTT
TRBJ1-2 | - | TRBV7-9 | - | CASSFAGFGYTF | TGTGCCAGCAGCTTTGCAGGGTTTGGCTACACCTTC
TRBJ1-2 | TRBD1 | TRBV4-1 | - | CASSDNEGAGFHGYTF | TGCGCCAGCAGCGATAATGAGGGGGCAGGCTTTCATGGCTACACCTTC
TRBJ1-6 | TRBD1 | TRBV6-6 | - | CASRTGTGISPLHF | TGTGCCAGCAGGACCGGGACAGGGATTTCACCCCTCCACTTT
TRBJ2-7 | TRBD2 | TRBV7-4 | - | CASSLGPAGSTPEQYF | TGTGCCAGCAGCTTAGGCCCAGCGGGGAGCACCCCCGAGCAGTACTTC
TRBJ2-3 | - | TRBV19 | - | CASSTRQGTNTDTQYF | TGTGCCAGTAGTACCCGTCAGGGGACTAACACAGATACGCAGTATTTT
TRBJ1-2 | - | TRBV7-2 | - | CASSSTEAGYTF | TGTGCCAGCAGCTCTACGGAAGCGGGCTACACCTTC
TRBJ1-1 | - | TRBV19 | - | CASSAGGTEAFF | TGTGCCAGTAGTGCCGGGGGCACTGAAGCTTTCTTT
TRBJ2-7 | - | TRBV7-9 | - | CASSFESGVYEQYF | TGTGCCAGCAGCTTTGAGTCCGGGGTTTACGAGCAGTACTTC
TRBJ2-1 | - | TRBV7-6 | - | CASSPKPAGGEYNEQFF | TGTGCCAGCAGCCCCAAGCCTGCGGGCGGGGAGTACAATGAGCAGTTCTTC
TRBJ1-1 | - | TRBV7-2 | - | CASSLRGGATEAFF | TGTGCCAGCAGCTTAAGGGGAGGTGCCACTGAAGCTTTCTTT
TRBJ2-7 | TRBD2 | TRBV7-2 | - | CASSRREPYEQYF | TGTGCCAGCAGTCGGCGGGAGCCCTACGAGCAGTACTTC
TRBJ2-7 | - | TRBV7-9 | - | CASSLVSQGRNEQYF | TGTGCCAGCAGCTTAGTTTCGCAGGGTAGGAACGAGCAGTACTTC
TRBJ2-3 | TRBD1 | TRBV9 | - | CASSTVGQGGGDTQYF | TGTGCCAGCAGCACCGTCGGACAAGGGGGCGGAGATACGCAGTATTTT
TRBJ2-7 | TRBD1 | TRBV9 | - | CASSEGTGNEQYF | TGTGCCAGCAGCGAGGGGACAGGGAACGAGCAGTACTTC
TRBJ2-5 | TRBD2 | TRBV7-2 | - | CASSLSSGLAQETQYF | TGTGCCAGCAGCTTATCCTCGGGACTAGCCCAAGAGACCCAGTACTTC
TRBJ2-2 | TRBD1 | TRBV5-4 | - | CASSLPSRGSRTGELFF | TGTGCCAGCAGCTTACCGTCCAGGGGGTCAAGGACCGGGGAGCTGTTTTTT
TRBJ2-3 | TRBD1 | TRBV9 | - | CASSVGGGDGILSDTQYF | TGTGCCAGCAGCGTAGGAGGGGGCGATGGGATCCTCTCAGATACGCAGTATTTT
TRBJ2-3 | TRBD2 | TRBV10-3 | - | CAISEGLAGGGTDTQYF | TGTGCCATCAGTGAGGGACTAGCGGGGGGTGGCACAGATACGCAGTATTTT
TRBJ1-1 | - | TRBV25-1 | - | CASSEPGNTEAFF | TGTGCCAGCAGTGAGCCCGGGAACACTGAAGCTTTCTTT
TRBJ2-7 | TRBD2 | TRBV7-2 | - | CASSFTGTSGIYEQYF | TGTGCCAGCAGCTTCACGGGGACTAGCGGGATCTACGAGCAGTACTTC
TRBJ2-6 | - | TRBV30 | - | CAWSVPRLRGLGANVLTF | TGTGCCTGGAGTGTACCGAGGTTAAGGGGTTTGGGGGCCAACGTCCTGACTTTC
TRBJ2-7 | TRBD1 | TRBV12-5 | - | CASGLWDSSYEQYF | TGTGCTAGTGGTTTGTGGGACAGTTCCTACGAGCAGTACTTC
TRBJ2-2 | TRBD2 | TRBV28 | - | CASSRFERGAGELFF | TGTGCCAGCAGCCGGTTCGAGCGGGGCGCCGGGGAGCTGTTTTTT
TRBJ2-7 | TRBD2 | TRBV5-1 | - | CASSLSGSSYEQYF | TGCGCCAGCAGCCTTAGCGGGAGCTCCTACGAGCAGTACTTC
TRBJ2-7 | - | TRBV7-9 | - | CASSLGRTYEQYF | TGTGCCAGCAGCTTGGGCAGGACTTACGAGCAGTACTTC
TRBJ2-3 | TRBD2 | TRBV7-2 | - | CASSSQRGQVDTQYF | TGTGCCAGCAGCTCTCAGCGGGGTCAGGTAGATACGCAGTATTTT
TRBJ2-7 | TRBD1 | TRBV11-2 | - | CASSWSTGATGGTTYEQYF | TGTGCCAGCAGCTGGTCCACAGGGGCCACAGGGGGCACCACCTACGAGCAGTACTTC